These 19 T cell receptor beta chains share one sample of origin, sequenced in a study of T cell clones after liver transplantation. Profiled with immunoSEQ multiplex PCR; TCRdb holds only in-frame clones, not every one. The sample holds 85,000 to 130,000 clones, 82% seen once. The sample consisted of CD4+ T cells from blood, taken before liver transplant. Receptors originate from a human donor who received a liver transplant.

This clone has only a few counts. The chain uses TRBV10-3 and TRBJ2-2; D uncertain. Trimming stripped 0 bases from V and 1 base from J, with 9 bases between. The CDR3 is made up of 16 amino acids. Germline V CDR1 and CDR2: ENHRY, SYGVKD. The CDR3 sequence: CAISESLRQNTGELFF. Written as DNA, the CDR3 is TGTGCCATCAGTGAGTCTTTGAGACAGAACACCGGGGAGCTGTTTTTT.

This chain links TRBV18 with TRBJ1-1, with D tentatively TRBD1 (6 bases). CDR1 is KGHSH, CDR2 LQKENI, per germline. The V end lost 1 base, the J end lost 3 bases, and 18 bases lay between the germline ends. The CDR3 consists of 17 residues. CDR3 sequence: CASSPRRVGGGDTEAFF. CDR3 sequence (DNA): TGTGCCAGCTCACCACGGCGCGTGGGAGGGGGGGACACTGAAGCTTTCTTT.

The chain couples TRBV11-3 to TRBJ2-3, with TRBD1 as a possible D gene (6 bases). Germline assignment: CDR1 SGHNT and CDR2 YENEEA. This CDR3 is 14 amino acids long. The V and J ends lost 5 bases and 7 bases respectively, with 16 bases between them. This chain's CDR3 is CASSPDRSPHTQYF. CDR3 nucleotide sequence: TGTGCCAGCAGCCCAGACAGGTCCCCGCATACGCAGTATTTT.

The chain carries TRBV7-2 and TRBJ1-5; weak D call: TRBD1 (5 bases). The V gene lost 5 bases and the J gene lost 6 bases, with 14 bases spanning the gap. From germline, CDR1 is SGHTA and CDR2 FQGNSA. The CDR3 is 14 amino acids. The CDR3, as DNA: TGTGCCAGCAGCCTTGACGGGGGGGGTCAGCCCCAGCATTTT. It translates to CASSLDGGGQPQHF. The whole variable domain, remainder taken from reference TRBV7-2 and TRBJ1-5, is GAGVSQSPSNKVTEKGKDVELRCDPISGHTALYWYRQSLGQGLEFLIYFQGNSAPDKSGLPSDRFSAERTGGSVSTLTIQRTQQEDSAVYLCASSLDGGGQPQHFGDGTRLSIL.

The chain employs TRBV7-6 and TRBJ2-1; D unclear. CDR1 and CDR2 (germline): SGHVS, FNYEAQ. V was cut by 0 bases and J by 4 bases, with 7 bases left in between. The CDR3 covers 14 residues. The CDR3 spells CASSLADRYNEQFF. In DNA, the CDR3 is TGTGCCAGCAGCTTAGCAGACCGATACAATGAGCAGTTCTTC.

The chain uses TRBV7-2 and TRBJ2-1, with D tentatively TRBD2 (5 bases). Between the trimmed V and J ends, which lost 1 base and 7 bases, there was a span of 8 bases. From germline, CDR1 is SGHTA and CDR2 FQGNSA. This CDR3 comprises 13 residues. The CDR3: CASSLGLANEQFF. CDR3 coding DNA: TGTGCCAGCAGCTTAGGTCTAGCAAATGAGCAGTTCTTC.

The DNA of the CDR3 is TGTGCCAGTAGTAAGGGGAGGACTAGCGGGGAGGGAAACATTCAGTACTTC. It translates to CASSKGRTSGEGNIQYF. This rearrangement joins TRBV19 to TRBJ2-4; TRBD2 matches 12 bases. The CDR3 totals 17 residues. CDR1 is LNHDA, CDR2 SQIVND, per germline (reference sequence). J lost 6 bases, V lost 4 bases, and 10 bases had no gene match.

The rearrangement joins TRBV6-1 to TRBJ2-2; 15 positions match TRBD2. The V and J ends lost 1 base and 9 bases, in that order; junction bases with no gene match: 3. The CDR3 runs 16 residues. Germline values: CDR1 MNHNS, CDR2 SASEGT. The CDR3 is CASSEGTSGRARELFF. The CDR3 DNA follows: TGTGCCAGCAGTGAAGGGACTAGCGGGAGGGCCAGGGAGCTGTTTTTT.

This chain joins TRBV18 and TRBJ1-2; maybe TRBD1 (5 bases). V lost 3 bases to trimming and J lost 6 bases, with 11 bases between them. The CDR3 is 13 amino acids. Germline V gene sequence: CDR1 KGHSH, CDR2 LQKENI. The CDR3 loop is CASSPDGADGYTF. The CDR3 DNA reads TGTGCCAGCTCACCTGACGGGGCGGATGGCTACACCTTC. Full variable domain (rest looked up from reference TRBV18 and TRBJ1-2): NAGVMQNPRHLVRRRGQEARLRCSPMKGHSHVYWYRQLPEEGLKFMVYLQKENIIDESGMPKERFSAEFPKEGPSILRIQQVVRGDSAAYFCASSPDGADGYTFGSGTRLTVV.

The V gene is TRBV5-1, the J gene TRBJ2-3; the match to TRBD1 covers 7 bases. This CDR3 spans 14 amino acids. From germline, CDR1 is SGHRS and CDR2 YFSETQ. Trimming took 4 bases from V and 5 from J; bases not matched to a gene: 7. CDR3 nucleotides: TGCGCCAGCAGCGTGGGGGACAGCCAAGATACGCAGTATTTT. The encoded protein is CASSVGDSQDTQYF.

V and J are TRBV6-6 and TRBJ1-5; 8 bases align to TRBD1. V lost 2 bases, J lost 1 base, and 1 base stayed unmatched. The CDR3 totals 15 residues. The germline gives CDR1 MNHNY, CDR2 SVGAGI (reference sequence). The chain's CDR3 is CASSYGDRSNQPQHF. For the CDR3, the DNA is TGTGCCAGCAGTTACGGGGACAGGAGCAATCAGCCCCAGCATTTT.

J is TRBJ1-5 and V is TRBV18, with D hard to call. Looked up from germline, CDR1 is KGHSH and CDR2 is LQKENI. Trimming removed 5 bases at V and 7 bases at J, with 12 bases between. The CDR3 runs to 13 residues. The CDR3 sequence is CASSTGGRQPQHF. The CDR3 DNA follows: TGTGCCAGCTCAACTGGAGGGAGACAGCCCCAGCATTTT.

This clone was counted a few times. The rearrangement joins TRBV27 to TRBJ1-5, with TRBD1 identical over 9 bases. The CDR3 runs to 16 residues. The V segment lost 5 bases and the J segment 6 bases; nucleotides outside the gene matches: 11. In germline, CDR1 is MNHEY, CDR2 SMNVEV (reference sequence). The CDR3 bases are TGTGCCAGCAGTATAAACAGGGGGCGGACAGTTCAGCCCCAGCATTTT. The encoded protein is CASSINRGRTVQPQHF.

This clone has just one count. This chain links TRBV29-1 with TRBJ2-7; 11 bases are a match to TRBD1. The V gene end was trimmed by 4 bases and the J gene end by 3 bases; junction bases not matched to a gene: 2. Germline V lookup: CDR1 SQVTM, CDR2 ANQGSEA. The CDR3 covers 13 residues. Here the CDR3 DNA reads TGCAGCGTTGTTGGGACAGGGGGCTACGAGCAGTACTTC. Translated: CSVVGTGGYEQYF.

The J gene is TRBJ2-7, the V gene TRBV13; 13 bases fit TRBD2. The ends lost 6 bases at V and 6 bases at J; junction bases unmatched: 11. Per germline, CDR1 PRHDT and CDR2 FYEKMQ (reference sequence). The CDR3 contains 16 residues. The CDR3 reads CASRRTSGGPGGEQYF. CDR3 nucleotides: TGTGCCAGCAGAAGGACTAGCGGGGGCCCGGGGGGCGAGCAGTACTTC.

The chain has TRBV18 and TRBJ2-7; D could derive from TRBD1 or TRBD2 (5 bases each). Trimming stripped 3 bases from V and 7 bases from J, with 25 bases between. The CDR3 covers 17 residues. The germline V gene has CDR1 KGHSH and CDR2 LQKENI. The CDR3 coding sequence is TGTGCCAGCTCACCGAGAAGACTTGGACAAGCGTCGGGGGAGCAGTACTTC. Encoded protein: CASSPRRLGQASGEQYF.

The rearrangement joins TRBV7-7 to TRBJ2-5; D gene uncertain. The CDR3 is 13 amino acids. Germline CDR1 and CDR2: SSHAT and FNYEAQ (reference sequence). Trimming took off 4 bases at V and 5 bases at J, with 11 bases between the two ends. CDR3: CASSSGPGETQYF. In DNA, the CDR3 is TGTGCCAGCAGCTCTGGCCCCGGGGAGACCCAGTACTTC.

The V gene is TRBV7-6, the J gene TRBJ1-5; no firm D call. This CDR3 is 13 amino acids long. Trimming took 1 base from V and 3 from J, leaving 4 bases between them. From germline, CDR1 is SGHVS and CDR2 FNYEAQ. CDR3 region: CASSLVFNQPQHF. The CDR3 DNA sequence: TGTGCCAGCAGCTTAGTTTTCAATCAGCCCCAGCATTTT.

This clone was detected only once. This sequence joins TRBV5-1 and TRBJ2-1; 9 bases are shared with TRBD2. With V trimmed by 1 base and J by 3 bases, 11 bases remained unmatched. Germline V CDR1 and CDR2: SGHRS, YFSETQ. The CDR3 is 18 amino acids. The CDR3, as DNA: TGCGCCAGCAGCTTGAGGGCCCCGGGACTAGCAAACTACAATGAGCAGTTCTTC. Translation gives CASSLRAPGLANYNEQFF.